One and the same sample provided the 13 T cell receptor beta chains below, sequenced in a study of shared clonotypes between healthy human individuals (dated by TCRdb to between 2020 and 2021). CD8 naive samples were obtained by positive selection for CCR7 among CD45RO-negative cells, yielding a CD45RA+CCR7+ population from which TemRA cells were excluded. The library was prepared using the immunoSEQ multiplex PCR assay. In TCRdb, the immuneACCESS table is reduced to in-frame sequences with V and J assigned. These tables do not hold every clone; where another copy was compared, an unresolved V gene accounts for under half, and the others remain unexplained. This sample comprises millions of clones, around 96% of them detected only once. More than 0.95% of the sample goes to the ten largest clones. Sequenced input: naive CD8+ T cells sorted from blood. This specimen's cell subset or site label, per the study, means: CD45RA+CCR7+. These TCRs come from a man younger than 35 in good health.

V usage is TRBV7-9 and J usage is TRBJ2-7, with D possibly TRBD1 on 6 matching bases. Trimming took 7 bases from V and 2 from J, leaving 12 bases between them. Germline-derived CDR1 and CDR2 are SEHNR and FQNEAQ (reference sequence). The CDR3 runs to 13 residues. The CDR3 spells CASTPGQTYEQYF. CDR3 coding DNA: TGTGCCAGCACCCCAGGACAGACCTACGAGCAGTACTTC.

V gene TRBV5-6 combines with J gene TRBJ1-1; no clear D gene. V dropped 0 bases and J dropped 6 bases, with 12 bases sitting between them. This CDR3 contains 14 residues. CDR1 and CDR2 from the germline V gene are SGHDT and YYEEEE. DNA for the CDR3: TGTGCCAGCAGCTTGGTTGGCCAAGCCTCTGAAGCTTTCTTT. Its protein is CASSLVGQASEAFF.

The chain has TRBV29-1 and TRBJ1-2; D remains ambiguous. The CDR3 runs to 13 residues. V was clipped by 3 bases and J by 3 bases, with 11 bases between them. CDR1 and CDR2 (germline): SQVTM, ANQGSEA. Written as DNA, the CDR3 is TGCAGCGTTGACACGGGATTCGACTATGGCTACACCTTC. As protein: CSVDTGFDYGYTF.

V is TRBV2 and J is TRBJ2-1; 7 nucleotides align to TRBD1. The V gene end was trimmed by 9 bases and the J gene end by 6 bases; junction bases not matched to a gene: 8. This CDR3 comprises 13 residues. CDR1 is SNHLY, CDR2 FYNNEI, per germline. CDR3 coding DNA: TGTGCCAGTGAGACAGGGTTAAGCAATGAGCAGTTCTTC. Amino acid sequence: CASETGLSNEQFF.

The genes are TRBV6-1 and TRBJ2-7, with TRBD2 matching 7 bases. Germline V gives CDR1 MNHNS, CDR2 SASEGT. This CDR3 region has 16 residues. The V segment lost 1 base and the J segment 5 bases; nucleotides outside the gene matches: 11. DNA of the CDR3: TGTGCCAGCAGTGAAGGTTATTGGCGGGAGAACGACGAGCAGTACTTC. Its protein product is CASSEGYWRENDEQYF.

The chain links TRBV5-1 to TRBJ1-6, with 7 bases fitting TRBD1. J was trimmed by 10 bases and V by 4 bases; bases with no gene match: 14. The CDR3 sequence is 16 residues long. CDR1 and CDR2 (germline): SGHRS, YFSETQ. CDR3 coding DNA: TGCGCCAGCAGCCCAGACCGGGACAGATCCATCTCACCCCTCCACTTT. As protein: CASSPDRDRSISPLHF.

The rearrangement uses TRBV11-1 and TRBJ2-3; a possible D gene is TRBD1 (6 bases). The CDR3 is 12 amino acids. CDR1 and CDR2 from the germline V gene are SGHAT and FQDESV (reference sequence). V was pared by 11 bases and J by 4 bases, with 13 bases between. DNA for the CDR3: TGTGCCTCCAGGGGTAGCGCAGATACGCAGTATTTT. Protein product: CASRGSADTQYF.

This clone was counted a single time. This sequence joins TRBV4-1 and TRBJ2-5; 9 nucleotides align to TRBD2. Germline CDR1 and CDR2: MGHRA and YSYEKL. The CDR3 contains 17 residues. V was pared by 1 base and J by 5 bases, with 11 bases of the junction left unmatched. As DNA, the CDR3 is TGCGCCAGCAGCCAAGTTCATGAAGCGGGAGGTGGGGAGACCCAGTACTTC. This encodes CASSQVHEAGGGETQYF.

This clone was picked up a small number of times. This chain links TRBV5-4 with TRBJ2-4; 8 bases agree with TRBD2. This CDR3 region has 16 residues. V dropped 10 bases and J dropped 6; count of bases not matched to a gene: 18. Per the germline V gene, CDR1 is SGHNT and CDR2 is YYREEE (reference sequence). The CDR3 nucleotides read TGTGCCTACCACCCCCAGGGGCGGGGGGTAGGAAACATTCAGTACTTC. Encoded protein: CAYHPQGRGVGNIQYF.

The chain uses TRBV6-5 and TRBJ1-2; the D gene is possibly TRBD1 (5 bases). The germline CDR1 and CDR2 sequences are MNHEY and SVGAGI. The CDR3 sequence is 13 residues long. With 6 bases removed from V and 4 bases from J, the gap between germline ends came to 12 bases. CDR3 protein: CASRGRDSYGYTF. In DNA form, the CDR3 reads TGTGCCAGCAGGGGGCGGGACTCCTATGGCTACACCTTC.

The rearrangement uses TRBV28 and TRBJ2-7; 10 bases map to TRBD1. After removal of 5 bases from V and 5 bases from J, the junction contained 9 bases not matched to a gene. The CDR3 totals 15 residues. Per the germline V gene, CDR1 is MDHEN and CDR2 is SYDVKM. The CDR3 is CASSPPGTGDHEQYF. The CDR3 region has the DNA TGTGCCAGCAGTCCACCTGGGACAGGGGATCACGAGCAGTACTTC.

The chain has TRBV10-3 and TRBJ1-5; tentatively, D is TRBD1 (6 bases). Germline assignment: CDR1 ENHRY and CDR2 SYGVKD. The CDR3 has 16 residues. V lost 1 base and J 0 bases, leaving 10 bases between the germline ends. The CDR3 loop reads CAISEWGHNSNQPQHF. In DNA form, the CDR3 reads TGTGCCATCAGTGAGTGGGGACACAATAGCAATCAGCCCCAGCATTTT.

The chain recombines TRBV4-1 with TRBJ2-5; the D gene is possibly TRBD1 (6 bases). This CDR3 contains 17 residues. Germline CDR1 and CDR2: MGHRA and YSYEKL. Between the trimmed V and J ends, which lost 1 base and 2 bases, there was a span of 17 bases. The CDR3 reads CASSQVLVAGVQETQYF. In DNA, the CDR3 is TGCGCCAGCAGCCAAGTACTTGTGGCAGGGGTGCAAGAGACCCAGTACTTC.